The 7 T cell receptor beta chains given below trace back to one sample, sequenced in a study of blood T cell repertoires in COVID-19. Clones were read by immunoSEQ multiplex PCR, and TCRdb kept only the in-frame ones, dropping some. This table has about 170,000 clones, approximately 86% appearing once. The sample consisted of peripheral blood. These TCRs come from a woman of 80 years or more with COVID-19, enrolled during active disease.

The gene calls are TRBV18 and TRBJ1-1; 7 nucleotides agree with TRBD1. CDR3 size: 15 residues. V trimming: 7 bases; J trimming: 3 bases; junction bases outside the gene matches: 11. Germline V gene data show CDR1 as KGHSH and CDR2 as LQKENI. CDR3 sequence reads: CASFRRGQSHTEAFF. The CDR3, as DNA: TGTGCCAGCTTTCGCCGGGGACAGTCTCACACTGAAGCTTTCTTT.

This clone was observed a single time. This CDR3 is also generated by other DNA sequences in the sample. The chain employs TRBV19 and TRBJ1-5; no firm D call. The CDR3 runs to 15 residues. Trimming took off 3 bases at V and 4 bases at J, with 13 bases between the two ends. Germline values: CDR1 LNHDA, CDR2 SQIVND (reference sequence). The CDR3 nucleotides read TGTGCCAGTAGTATTCCGGGGTTAGGAAATCAGCCCCAGCATTTT. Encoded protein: CASSIPGLGNQPQHF.

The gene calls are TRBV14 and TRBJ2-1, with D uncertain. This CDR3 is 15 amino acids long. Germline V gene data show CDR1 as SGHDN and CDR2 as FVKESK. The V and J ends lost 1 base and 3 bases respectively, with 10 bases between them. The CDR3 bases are TGTGCCAGCAGCCAAGGGCCCCCAGACTACAATGAGCAGTTCTTC. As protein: CASSQGPPDYNEQFF.

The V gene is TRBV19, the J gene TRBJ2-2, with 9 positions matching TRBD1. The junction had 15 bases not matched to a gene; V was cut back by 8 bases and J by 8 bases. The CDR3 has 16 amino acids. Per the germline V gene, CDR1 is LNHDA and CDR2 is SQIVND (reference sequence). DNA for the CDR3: TGTGCCAGTCAATCTCCCGGGACAGGGTCGCGAGGGGAGCTGTTTTTT. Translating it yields CASQSPGTGSRGELFF.

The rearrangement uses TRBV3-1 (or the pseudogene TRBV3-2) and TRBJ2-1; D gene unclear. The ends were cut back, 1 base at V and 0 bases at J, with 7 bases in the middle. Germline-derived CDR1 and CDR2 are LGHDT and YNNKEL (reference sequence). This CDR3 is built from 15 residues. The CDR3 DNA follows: TGTGCCAGCAGCCAAGTTTTGAGCTCCTACAATGAGCAGTTCTTC. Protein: CASSQVLSSYNEQFF.

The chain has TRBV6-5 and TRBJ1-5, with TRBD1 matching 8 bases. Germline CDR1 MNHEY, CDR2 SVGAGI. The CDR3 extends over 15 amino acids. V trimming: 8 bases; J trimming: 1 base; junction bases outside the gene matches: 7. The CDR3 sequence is CASSLQGASNQPQHF. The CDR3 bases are TGTGCCAGCTCGTTGCAGGGGGCGAGCAATCAGCCCCAGCATTTT.

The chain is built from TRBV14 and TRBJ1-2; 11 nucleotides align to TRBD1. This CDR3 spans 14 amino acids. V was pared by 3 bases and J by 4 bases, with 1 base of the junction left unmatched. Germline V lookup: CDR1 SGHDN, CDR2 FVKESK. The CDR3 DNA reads TGTGCCAGCAGCCAGGGACAGGGGGTCTATGGCTACACCTTC. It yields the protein CASSQGQGVYGYTF. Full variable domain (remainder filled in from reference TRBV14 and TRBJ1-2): EAGVTQFPSHSVIEKGQTVTLRCDPISGHDNLYWYRRVMGKEIKFLLHFVKESKQDESGMPNNRFLAERTGGTYSTLKVQPAELEDSGVYFCASSQGQGVYGYTFGSGTRLTVV.